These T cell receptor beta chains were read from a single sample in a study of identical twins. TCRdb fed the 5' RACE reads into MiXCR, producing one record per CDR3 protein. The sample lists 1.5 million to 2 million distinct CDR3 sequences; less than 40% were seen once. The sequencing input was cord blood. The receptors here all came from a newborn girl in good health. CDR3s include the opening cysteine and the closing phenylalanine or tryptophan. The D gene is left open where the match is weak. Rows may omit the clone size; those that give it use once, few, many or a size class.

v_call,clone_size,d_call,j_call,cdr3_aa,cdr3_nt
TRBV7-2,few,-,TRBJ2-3,CASSLAPDKNTDTQYF,TGTGCCAGCAGCTTAGCCCCGGACAAAAACACAGATACGCAGTATTTT
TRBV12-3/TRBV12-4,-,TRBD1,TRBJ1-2,CASSFRDSLGDTF,TGTGCCAGCAGTTTCAGGGACAGCCTTGGAGACACCTTC
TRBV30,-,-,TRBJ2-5,CAWSVDRTQYF,TGTGCCTGGAGTGTAGACCGGACCCAGTACTTC
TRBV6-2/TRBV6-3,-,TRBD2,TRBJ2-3,CASSPTAFSGLAGGYLLSSDTQYF,TGTGCCAGCAGCCCTACTGCGTTCTCCGGACTAGCGGGGGGCTATCTCCTATCTAGCGATACGCAGTATTTT
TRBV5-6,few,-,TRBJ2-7,CASSSPTDFYEQYF,TGTGCCAGCAGCTCCCCGACAGATTTCTACGAGCAGTACTTC
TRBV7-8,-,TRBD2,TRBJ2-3,CASSLVWGLAGGSSTDTQYF,TGTGCCAGCAGCTTAGTTTGGGGACTAGCGGGGGGGTCTAGCACAGATACGCAGTATTTT
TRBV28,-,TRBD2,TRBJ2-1,CASSFGLAGLDEQFF,TGTGCCAGCAGTTTCGGACTAGCGGGACTGGATGAGCAGTTCTTC
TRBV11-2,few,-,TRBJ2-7,CASSLNQIQGYEQYF,TGTGCCAGCAGCTTAAACCAAATACAGGGCTACGAGCAGTACTTC
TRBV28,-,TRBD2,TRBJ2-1,CASRPSGLAGEGVHNEQFF,TGTGCCAGCAGACCGTCGGGACTAGCGGGAGAGGGGGTCCACAATGAGCAGTTCTTC
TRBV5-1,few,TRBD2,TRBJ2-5,CASSWGLAGGGETQYF,TGCGCCAGCAGCTGGGGACTAGCGGGGGGTGGAGAGACCCAGTACTTC
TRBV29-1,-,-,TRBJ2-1,CSVVGTAYNEQFF,TGCAGCGTTGTGGGGACGGCCTACAATGAGCAGTTCTTC
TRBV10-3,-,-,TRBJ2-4,CAISSTAENIQYF,TGTGCCATCAGTTCGACAGCCGAAAACATTCAGTACTTC
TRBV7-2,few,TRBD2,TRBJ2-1,CASSYRLAGAIYNEQFF,TGTGCCAGCAGTTACAGACTAGCGGGGGCCATCTACAATGAGCAGTTCTTC
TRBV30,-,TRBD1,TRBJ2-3,CAWTIGDSRDTQYF,TGTGCCTGGACCATCGGGGACAGCCGAGATACGCAGTATTTT
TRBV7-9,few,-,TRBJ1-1,CASSLVGQVLPEAFF,TGTGCCAGCAGCTTAGTGGGTCAGGTCCTCCCTGAAGCTTTCTTT
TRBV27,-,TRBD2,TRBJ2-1,CASSLRAGGTIEQFF,TGTGCCAGCAGTTTACGGGCGGGAGGAACGATTGAGCAGTTCTTC
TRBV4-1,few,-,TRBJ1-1,CASSQDSGGIRAFF,TGCGCCAGCAGCCAAGATTCCGGGGGGATAAGAGCTTTCTTT
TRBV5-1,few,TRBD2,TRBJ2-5,CASSWASGSFQETQYF,TGCGCCAGCAGCTGGGCTAGCGGGAGTTTCCAAGAGACCCAGTACTTC
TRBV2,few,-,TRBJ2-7,CASRDTESHYEQYF,TGTGCCAGCAGGGACACGGAGTCACACTACGAGCAGTACTTC
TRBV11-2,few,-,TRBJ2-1,CASSLASEGGGEQFF,TGTGCCAGCAGCTTAGCTAGCGAGGGAGGGGGTGAGCAGTTCTTC
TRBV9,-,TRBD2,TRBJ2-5,CASSSPGGVQDEQYF,TGTGCCAGCAGCTCCCCGGGGGGAGTCCAGGATGAGCAGTACTTC
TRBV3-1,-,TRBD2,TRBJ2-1,CASSPYLAGAHSYNEQFF,TGTGCCAGCAGCCCCTACCTAGCGGGGGCGCACTCCTACAATGAGCAGTTCTTC
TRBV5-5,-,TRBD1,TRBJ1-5,CASSLEWAGGTNQPQHF,TGTGCCAGCAGCTTGGAGTGGGCAGGGGGTACCAATCAGCCCCAGCATTTT
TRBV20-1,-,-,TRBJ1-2,CSGRADSPPYTF,TGCAGTGGCCGGGCGGACAGCCCTCCCTACACCTTC
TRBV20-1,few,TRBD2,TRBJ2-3,CSLRRLAGFTDTQYF,TGCAGCCTACGCCGACTAGCGGGGTTCACAGATACGCAGTATTTT
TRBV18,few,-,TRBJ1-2,CASSPPLQGGYGYTF,TGTGCCAGCTCACCACCGCTGCAGGGTGGGTATGGCTACACCTTC
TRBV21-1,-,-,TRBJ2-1,CASSKNGLAGRDEQFF,TGTGCCAGCAGCAAAAACGGACTAGCGGGAAGGGATGAGCAGTTCTTC
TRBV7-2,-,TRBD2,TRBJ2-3,CASSLRRLAALRSTDTQYF,TGTGCCAGCAGCTTAAGGCGTCTAGCGGCCCTAAGGAGCACAGATACGCAGTATTTT
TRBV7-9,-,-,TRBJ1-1,CASSFLGRTEAFF,TGTGCCAGCAGCTTTTTGGGGAGGACTGAAGCTTTCTTT
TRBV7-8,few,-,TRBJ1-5,CASSRNRDSSNQPQHF,TGTGCCAGCAGCCGAAACAGGGACTCTAGCAATCAGCCCCAGCATTTT
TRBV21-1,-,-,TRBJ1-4,CASSKSPGAKGEKLFF,TGTGCCAGCAGCAAATCCCCAGGGGCAAAGGGTGAAAAACTGTTTTTT
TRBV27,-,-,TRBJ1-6,CASSLRGDRFSYNSPLHF,TGTGCCAGCAGTTTAAGAGGGGACCGTTTCTCCTATAATTCACCCCTCCACTTT
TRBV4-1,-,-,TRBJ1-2,CASSQARANYGYTF,TGCGCCAGCAGCCAAGCTAGGGCTAACTATGGCTACACCTTC
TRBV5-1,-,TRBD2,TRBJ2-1,CASSLGATSGKVYEQFF,TGCGCCAGCAGCTTGGGGGCGACTAGCGGGAAGGTCTATGAGCAGTTCTTC
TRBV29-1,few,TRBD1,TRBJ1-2,CSVDHPRGGANYGYTF,TGCAGCGTTGATCACCCCAGGGGGGGTGCTAACTATGGCTACACCTTC
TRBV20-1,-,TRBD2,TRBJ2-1,CSARDALGGGALNEQFF,TGCAGTGCTAGAGATGCCCTCGGCGGGGGGGCTCTGAATGAGCAGTTCTTC
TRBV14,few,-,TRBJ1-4,CASSRLVGSTNEKLFF,TGTGCCAGCAGCCGTCTCGTGGGGTCAACTAATGAAAAACTGTTTTTT
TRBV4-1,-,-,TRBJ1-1,CASSQVVVRDRVVAFF,TGCGCCAGCAGCCAAGTAGTCGTGCGAGACAGAGTGGTAGCTTTCTTT
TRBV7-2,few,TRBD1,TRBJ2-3,CASSFGTGVYGRISTDTQYF,TGTGCCAGCAGCTTTGGGACAGGGGTGTACGGGAGGATTAGCACAGATACGCAGTATTTT
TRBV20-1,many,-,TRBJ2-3,CSAEGFESTDTQYF,TGCAGTGCTGAAGGCTTCGAAAGCACAGATACGCAGTATTTT
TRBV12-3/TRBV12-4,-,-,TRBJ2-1,CASSPQTGGGNEQFF,TGTGCCAGCAGCCCGCAGACAGGTGGGGGGAATGAGCAGTTCTTC
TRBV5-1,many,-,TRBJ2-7,CASSGTTYEQYF,TGTGCCAGCAGCGGGACAACCTACGAGCAGTACTTC
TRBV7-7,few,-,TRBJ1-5,CASREGPQRLYSNQPQHF,TGTGCCAGCCGGGAGGGGCCGCAACGCCTCTATAGCAATCAGCCCCAGCATTTT
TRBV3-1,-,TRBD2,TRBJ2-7,CACSRLAGGPNYEQYF,TGTGCCTGCAGCCGGCTAGCGGGAGGACCGAACTACGAGCAGTACTTC
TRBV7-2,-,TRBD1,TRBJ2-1,CASSDGTVSYNEQFF,TGTGCCAGCAGCGACGGGACAGTATCCTACAATGAGCAGTTCTTC
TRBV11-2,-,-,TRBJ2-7,CASSLGQRVYNEQYF,TGTGCCAGCAGCTTAGGGCAGAGAGTTTACAATGAGCAGTACTTC
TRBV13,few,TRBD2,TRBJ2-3,CASSPVQREGQYTQYF,TGTGCCAGCAGCCCTGTACAGCGGGAGGGCCAATATACGCAGTATTTT
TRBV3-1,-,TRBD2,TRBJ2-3,CASSRLAGPGDTQYF,TGTGCCAGCAGCCGCCTAGCGGGTCCGGGAGATACGCAGTATTTT
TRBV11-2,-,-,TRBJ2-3,CASSPLFSGTDTQYF,TGTGCCAGCAGCCCTTTATTCAGCGGCACAGATACGCAGTATTTT
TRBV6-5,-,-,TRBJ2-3,CASSFAGTRTDTQYF,TGTGCCAGCAGTTTCGCCGGGACTCGGACAGATACGCAGTATTTT
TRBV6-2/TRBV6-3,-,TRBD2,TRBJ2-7,CASRATGGRSYEQYF,TGTGCCAGCAGAGCGACGGGGGGGCGCTCCTACGAGCAGTACTTC
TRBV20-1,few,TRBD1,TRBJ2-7,CSARDPQGSEQYF,TGCAGTGCTAGAGACCCACAGGGGAGCGAGCAGTACTTC
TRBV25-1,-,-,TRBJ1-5,CASSDEGGNQPQHF,TGTGCCAGCAGTGACGAAGGGGGCAATCAGCCCCAGCATTTT
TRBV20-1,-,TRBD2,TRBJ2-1,CSAILAGGSYEQFF,TGCAGTGCTATACTAGCGGGGGGTTCGTATGAGCAGTTCTTC
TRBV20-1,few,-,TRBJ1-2,CSAAGRDRHYGYTF,TGCAGTGCAGCGGGACGGGACCGTCACTATGGCTACACCTTC
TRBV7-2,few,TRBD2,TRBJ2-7,CASSLMPSGTYEQYF,TGTGCCAGCAGCTTAATGCCTAGCGGGACCTACGAGCAGTACTTC
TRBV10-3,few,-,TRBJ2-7,CAISEFSRGSEQYF,TGTGCCATCAGTGAGTTCTCCAGGGGTAGCGAGCAGTACTTC
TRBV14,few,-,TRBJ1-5,CASSPRGISQPQHF,TGTGCCAGCAGCCCTAGGGGTATCAGTCAGCCCCAGCATTTT